Below, one T cell receptor beta chain is given with its context. TCRdb reprocessed the 5' RACE reads with MiXCR, giving one entry per CDR3 protein. In the table there are approximately 300,000 distinct CDR3 sequences, approximately 9% of which are singletons. V dropped 6 bases and J dropped 1; count of bases not matched to a gene: 6. This CDR3 has 15 residues. Germline loops: CDR1 SGHAT, CDR2 FQNNGV. The sample comes from a study of T cells after yellow fever vaccination. Overall study: Low-cell-number fractions underwent preparation using SMART-Seq v4 Ultra Low Input.

This chain uses TRBV11-2 with TRBJ2-7; 10 bases are shared with TRBD2. This clonotype originated in a man between 18 and 35 years old who received the YFV17D yellow fever vaccine. Source: PBMCs, taken on the day of the first yellow fever vaccination. CDR3 sequence (DNA): TGTGCCAGCAGAGCGCTAGCGGGGGAATCCTACGAGCAGTACGTC. Amino acids: CASRALAGESYEQYV.